This passage covers 5 T cell receptor beta chains from one sample sequenced in a study of T cells after yellow fever vaccination. TCRdb processed the 5' RACE reads anew with MiXCR; each CDR3 protein has one entry. The table lists roughly 300,000 distinct CDR3 sequences, about 6.6% of them singletons. Specimen: PBMCs, collected about 49 days after the first yellow fever vaccination. The receptors come from a man between 18 and 29 years old who received the YFV17D yellow fever vaccine.

In this sample, this clonotype turned up many times. The chain carries TRBV28 and TRBJ1-1; 7 bases are shared with TRBD1. The germline CDR1 and CDR2 sequences are MDHEN and SYDVKM. J lost 5 bases, V lost 5 bases, and 11 bases had no gene match. The CDR3 has 15 amino acids. The CDR3 loop reads CASSPDPPGGTEAFF. The CDR3 DNA follows: TGTGCCAGCAGTCCGGATCCTCCAGGGGGGACTGAAGCTTTCTTT. Looking up the rest from reference TRBV28 and TRBJ1-1 gives the full variable domain: DVKVTQSSRYLVKRTGEKVFLECVQDMDHENMFWYRQDPGLGLRLIYFSYDVKMKEKGDIPEGYSVSREKKERFSLILESASTNQTSMYLCASSPDPPGGTEAFFGQGTRLTVV.

Many counts were recorded for this clonotype. J is TRBJ2-1 and V is TRBV7-2; 10 bases line up with TRBD1. CDR3 length equals 15 residues. CDR1 and CDR2 from the germline V gene are SGHTA and FQGNSA. Trimming removed 4 bases from V and 6 bases from J; junction bases left unmatched: 6. This CDR3 is CASSSTGTGVNEQFF. The CDR3 DNA reads as TGTGCCAGCAGCTCCACCGGGACAGGGGTCAATGAGCAGTTCTTC. Looking up the rest from reference TRBV7-2 and TRBJ2-1 gives the full variable domain: GAGVSQSPSNKVTEKGKDVELRCDPISGHTALYWYRQSLGQGLEFLIYFQGNSAPDKSGLPSDRFSAERTGGSVSTLTIQRTQQEDSAVYLCASSSTGTGVNEQFFGPGTRLTVL.

Only a few counts were recorded for this clonotype. The chain is built from TRBV28 and TRBJ2-1, with 13 bases lining up with TRBD2. V shed 3 bases and J 4 bases; nucleotides not matched to a gene: 9. The CDR3 contains 18 residues. Germline V CDR1 and CDR2: MDHEN, SYDVKM. The chain's CDR3 is CASSLRGLAGKWYNEQFF. In DNA form, the CDR3 reads TGTGCCAGCAGTTTGAGGGGACTAGCGGGGAAGTGGTACAATGAGCAGTTCTTC.

This clonotype was observed a few times. The chain employs TRBV5-6 and TRBJ2-2; 10 positions agree with TRBD2. Germline-derived CDR1 and CDR2 are SGHDT and YYEEEE. The CDR3 spans 16 residues. The V segment lost 5 bases and the J segment 7 bases; nucleotides outside the gene matches: 11. The CDR3 region is CASSALKRGGLGELFF. The DNA for the CDR3 is TGTGCCAGCAGTGCATTAAAGCGGGGGGGCCTCGGGGAGCTGTTTTTT.

V is TRBV5-1 and J is TRBJ2-2; TRBD2 matches 8 bases. CDR1 and CDR2 from the germline V gene are SGHRS and YFSETQ. This CDR3 region has 17 residues. With 0 bases clipped from V and 4 bases from J, the junction kept 8 bases outside the gene matches. CDR3 protein: CASSLDRRGARTGELFF. The CDR3 region has the DNA TGCGCCAGCAGCTTGGATCGGCGGGGGGCCCGCACCGGGGAGCTGTTTTTT.